These 9 T cell receptor beta chains came from one sample sequenced in a study of brain T cells in children with intractable seizures. The protocol was immunoSEQ multiplex PCR, while the TCRdb copy is restricted to in-frame clones and leaves out a portion. The table includes under 150,000 clones, 85% to 95% detected once. The sample was peripheral blood, taken at surgery. These receptors were obtained from a boy younger than two with hemimegalencephaly and intractable seizures.

The chain has TRBV7-3 and TRBJ2-2; D may be TRBD1 (5 bases). Trimming took off 5 bases at V and 1 base at J, with 8 bases between the two ends. Germline lookup yields CDR1 SGHTA and CDR2 FQGTGA. The CDR3 has 14 residues. This chain's CDR3 is CASSPDRNTGELFF. For the CDR3, the DNA is TGTGCCAGCAGCCCTGACAGGAACACCGGGGAGCTGTTTTTT.

The rearrangement joins TRBV29-1 to TRBJ2-5; the D is unclear. The length of the CDR3 is 11 residues. V shed 6 bases and J shed 4 bases, with 9 bases lying between them. Germline CDR1 SQVTM, CDR2 ANQGSEA. The CDR3: CSVTKGETQYF. The DNA for the CDR3 is TGCAGCGTAACGAAGGGAGAGACCCAGTACTTC.

This chain joins TRBV15 and TRBJ1-1; D ambiguous. The CDR3 loop spans 14 amino acids. Germline CDR1 is LNHNV and CDR2 is YYDKDF (reference sequence). The V end was cut by 0 bases, the J end by 10 bases, with 15 bases between. CDR3 protein: CATSRDPAPWRAFF. The CDR3 bases are TGTGCCACCAGCAGAGATCCCGCGCCGTGGCGAGCTTTCTTT. Full variable domain (remainder filled in from reference TRBV15 and TRBJ1-1): DAMVIQNPRYQVTQFGKPVTLSCSQTLNHNVMYWYQQKSSQAPKLLFHYYDKDFNNEADTPDNFQSRRPNTSFCFLDIRSPGLGDTAMYLCATSRDPAPWRAFFGQGTRLTVV.

This chain connects TRBV19 to TRBJ1-1; perhaps TRBD1 as D (6 bases). CDR3 length: 13 amino acids. The V gene's germline CDR1 is LNHDA and CDR2 SQIVND (reference sequence). V lost 6 bases and J lost 8, with 16 bases in between. The CDR3 nucleotides are TGTGCCAGTAGCCCAATGAGGGGGGCAGAAGCTTTCTTT. It translates to CASSPMRGAEAFF.

The chain has TRBV7-8 and TRBJ2-7; a possible D gene is TRBD1 (6 bases). CDR1 SGHVS and CDR2 FQNEAQ come from the germline V gene. The V end was cut by 3 bases, the J end by 2 bases, with 11 bases between. This CDR3 is built from 14 residues. The CDR3 sequence is CASSFDRTPYEQYF. The DNA of the CDR3 is TGTGCCAGCAGCTTTGACAGGACCCCCTACGAGCAGTACTTC.

This chain uses TRBV20-1 with TRBJ2-7, with 7 nucleotides matching TRBD2. Losses at the gene ends were 3 bases for V and 4 bases for J; bases not matched to a gene: 9. The CDR3 spans 14 residues. Per germline, CDR1 DFQATT and CDR2 SNEGSKA (reference sequence). DNA for the CDR3: TGCAGTGCTAGTCGGGGGAGGGCTGGATACGAGCAGTACTTC. It yields the protein CSASRGRAGYEQYF.

The V call is TRBV6-2 or TRBV6-3, the J call TRBJ2-3; TRBD2 aligns across 9 bases. Trimming cost V 6 bases and J 1 base; bases outside gene matches: 2. The CDR3 runs to 14 residues. The germline gives CDR1 MNHEY, CDR2 SVGEGT. The CDR3 is CASSWTSGTDTQYF. The DNA of the CDR3 is TGTGCCAGCAGCTGGACTAGCGGCACAGATACGCAGTATTTT.

As to this clone: A much bigger clone sits one base away, suggesting this may be a read error. The sample holds other DNA sequences that translate to the same CDR3. The genes are TRBV18 and TRBJ2-5; D is undetermined. The CDR3 loop spans 11 amino acids. V lost 2 bases and J 3 bases, leaving 1 base between the germline ends. Germline V CDR1 and CDR2: KGHSH, LQKENI. CDR3 sequence (DNA): TGTGCCAGCTCACCAAAAGAGACCCAGTACTTC. This codes for CASSPKETQYF.

The V and J genes are TRBV9 and TRBJ2-3; the D is unclear. The germline V gene has CDR1 SGDLS and CDR2 YYNGEE. This CDR3 region has 15 residues. V shed 4 bases and J shed 0 bases, with 12 bases lying between them. Here the CDR3 DNA reads TGTGCCAGCAGCCAAAGGACGTCTAGCACAGATACGCAGTATTTT. It encodes CASSQRTSSTDTQYF.